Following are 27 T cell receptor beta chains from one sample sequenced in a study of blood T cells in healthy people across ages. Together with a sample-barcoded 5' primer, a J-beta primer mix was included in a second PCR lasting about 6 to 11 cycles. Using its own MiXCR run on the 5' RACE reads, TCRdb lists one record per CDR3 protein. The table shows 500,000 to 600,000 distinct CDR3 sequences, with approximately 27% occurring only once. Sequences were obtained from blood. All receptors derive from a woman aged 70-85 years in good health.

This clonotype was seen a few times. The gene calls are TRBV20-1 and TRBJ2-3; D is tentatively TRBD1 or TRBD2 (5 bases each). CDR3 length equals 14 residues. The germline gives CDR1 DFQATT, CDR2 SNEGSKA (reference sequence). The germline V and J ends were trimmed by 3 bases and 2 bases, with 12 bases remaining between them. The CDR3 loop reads CSASKPGHTDTQYF. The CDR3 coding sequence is TGCAGTGCTAGCAAACCGGGGCACACAGATACGCAGTATTTT.

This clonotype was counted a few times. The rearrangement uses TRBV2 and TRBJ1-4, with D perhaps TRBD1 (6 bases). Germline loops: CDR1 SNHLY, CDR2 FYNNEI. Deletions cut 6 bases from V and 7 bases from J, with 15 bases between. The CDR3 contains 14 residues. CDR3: CASRVQGFGEKLFF. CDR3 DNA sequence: TGTGCCAGCAGGGTACAGGGATTTGGTGAAAAACTGTTTTTT. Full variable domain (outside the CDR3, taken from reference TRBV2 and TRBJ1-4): EPEVTQTPSHQVTQMGQEVILRCVPISNHLYFYWYRQILGQKVEFLVSFYNNEISEKSEIFDDQFSVERPDGSNFTLKIRSTKLEDSAMYFCASRVQGFGEKLFFGSGTQLSVL.

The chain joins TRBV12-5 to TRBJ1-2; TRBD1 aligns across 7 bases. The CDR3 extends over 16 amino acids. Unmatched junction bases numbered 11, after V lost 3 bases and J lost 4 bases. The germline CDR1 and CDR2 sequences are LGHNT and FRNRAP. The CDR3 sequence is CASGLGGQADPYGYTF. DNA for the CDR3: TGTGCTAGTGGTTTAGGTGGACAGGCGGATCCCTATGGCTACACCTTC. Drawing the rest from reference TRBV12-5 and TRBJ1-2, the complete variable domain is DARVTQTPRHKVTEMGQEVTMRCQPILGHNTVFWYRQTMMQGLELLAYFRNRAPLDDSGMPKDRFSAEMPDATLATLKIQPSEPRDSAVYFCASGLGGQADPYGYTFGSGTRLTVV.

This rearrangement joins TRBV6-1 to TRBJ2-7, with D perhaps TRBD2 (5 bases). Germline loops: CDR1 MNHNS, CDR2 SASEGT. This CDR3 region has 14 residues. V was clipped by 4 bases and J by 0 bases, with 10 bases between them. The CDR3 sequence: CASSGGEGSYEQYF. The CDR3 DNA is TGTGCCAGCAGTGGTGGAGAGGGCTCCTACGAGCAGTACTTC.

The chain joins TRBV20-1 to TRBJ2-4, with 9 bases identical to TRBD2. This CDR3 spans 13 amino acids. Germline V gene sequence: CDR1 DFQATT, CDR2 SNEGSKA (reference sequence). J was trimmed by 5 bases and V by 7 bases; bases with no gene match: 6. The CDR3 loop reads CSVLLAGQNIQYF. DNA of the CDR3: TGCAGTGTGCTGCTAGCGGGGCAAAACATTCAGTACTTC.

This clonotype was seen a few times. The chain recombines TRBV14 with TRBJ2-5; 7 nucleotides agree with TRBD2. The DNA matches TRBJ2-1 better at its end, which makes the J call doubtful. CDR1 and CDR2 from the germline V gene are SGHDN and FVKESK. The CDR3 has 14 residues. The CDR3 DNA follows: TGTGCCAGCAGCCATGCGGGGGTAGACAATGAGCAGTTCTTC. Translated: CASSHAGVDNEQFF.

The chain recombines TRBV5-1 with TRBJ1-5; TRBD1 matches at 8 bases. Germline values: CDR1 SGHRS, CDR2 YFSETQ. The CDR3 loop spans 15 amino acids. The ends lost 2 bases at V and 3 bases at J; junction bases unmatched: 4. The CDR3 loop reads CASSFTTGDNQPQHF. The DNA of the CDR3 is TGCGCCAGCAGCTTCACGACAGGGGACAATCAGCCCCAGCATTTT.

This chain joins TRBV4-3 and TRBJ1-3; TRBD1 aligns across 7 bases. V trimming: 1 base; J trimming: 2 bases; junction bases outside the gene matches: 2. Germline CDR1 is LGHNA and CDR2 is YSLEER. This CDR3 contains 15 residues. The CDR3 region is CASSQGGTAGNTIYF. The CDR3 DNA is TGCGCCAGCAGCCAAGGGGGGACAGCTGGAAACACCATATATTTT.

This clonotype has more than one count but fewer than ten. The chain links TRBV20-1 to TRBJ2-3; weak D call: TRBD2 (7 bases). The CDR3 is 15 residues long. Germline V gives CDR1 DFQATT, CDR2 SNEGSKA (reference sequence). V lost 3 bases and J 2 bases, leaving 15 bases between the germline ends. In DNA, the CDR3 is TGCAGTGCTAGTAGGGGGGGGGCTACCACAGATACGCAGTATTTT. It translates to CSASRGGATTDTQYF.

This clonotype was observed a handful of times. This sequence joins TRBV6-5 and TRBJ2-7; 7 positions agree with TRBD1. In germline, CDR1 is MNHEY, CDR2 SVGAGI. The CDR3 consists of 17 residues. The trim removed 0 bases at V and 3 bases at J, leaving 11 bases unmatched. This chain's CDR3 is CASSYSDRPQSFYEQYF. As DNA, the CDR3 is TGTGCCAGCAGTTACTCGGACAGGCCACAATCCTTCTACGAGCAGTACTTC.

The CDR3 nucleotides are TGTGCCAGCAGCCACTCGACCATTCAGTACTTC. Translating gives CASSHSTIQYF. The chain is built from TRBV16 and TRBJ2-4; no reliable D call. The CDR3 contains 11 residues. Deletions cut 3 bases from V and 9 bases from J, with 6 bases between. CDR1 is KGHSY and CDR2 is FQNENV in the germline V gene.

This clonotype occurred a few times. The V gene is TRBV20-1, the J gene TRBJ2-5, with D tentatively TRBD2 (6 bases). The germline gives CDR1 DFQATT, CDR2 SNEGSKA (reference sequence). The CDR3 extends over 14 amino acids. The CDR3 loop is CRPIGGSGQETQYF. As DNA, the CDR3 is TGCAGGCCCATCGGGGGAAGCGGGCAAGAGACCCAGTACTTC.

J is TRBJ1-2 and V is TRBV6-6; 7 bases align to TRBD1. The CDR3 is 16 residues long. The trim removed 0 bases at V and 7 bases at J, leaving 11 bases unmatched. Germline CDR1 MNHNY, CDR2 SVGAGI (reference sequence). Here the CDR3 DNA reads TGTGCCAGCAGTTACTCGCTGGGACAGCATAAAGGTGGCTACACCTTC. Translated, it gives CASSYSLGQHKGGYTF.

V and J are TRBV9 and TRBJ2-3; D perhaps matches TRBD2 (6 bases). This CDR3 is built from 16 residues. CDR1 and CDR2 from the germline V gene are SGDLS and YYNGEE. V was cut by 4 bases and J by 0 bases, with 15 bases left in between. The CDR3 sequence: CASSPRDLTSTDTQYF. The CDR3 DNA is TGTGCCAGCAGCCCACGGGACTTAACTAGCACAGATACGCAGTATTTT. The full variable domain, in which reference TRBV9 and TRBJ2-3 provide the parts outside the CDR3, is DSGVTQTPKHLITATGQRVTLRCSPRSGDLSVYWYQQSLDQGLQFLIQYYNGEERAKGNILERFSAQQFPDLHSELNLSSLELGDSALYFCASSPRDLTSTDTQYFGPGTRLTVL.

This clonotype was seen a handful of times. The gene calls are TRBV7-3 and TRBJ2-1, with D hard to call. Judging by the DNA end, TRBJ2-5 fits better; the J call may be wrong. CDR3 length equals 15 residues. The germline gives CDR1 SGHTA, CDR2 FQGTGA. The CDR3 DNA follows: TGTGCCAGCAGCCGAACTCCTAGTAATGGAGAGACCCAGTACTTC. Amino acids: CASSRTPSNGETQYF.

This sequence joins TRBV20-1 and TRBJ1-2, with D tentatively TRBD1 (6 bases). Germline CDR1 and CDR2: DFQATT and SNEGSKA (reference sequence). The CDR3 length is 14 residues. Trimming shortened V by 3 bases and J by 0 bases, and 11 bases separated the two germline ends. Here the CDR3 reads CSARPRGANYGYTF. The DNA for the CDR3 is TGCAGTGCTAGGCCCAGGGGAGCTAACTATGGCTACACCTTC.

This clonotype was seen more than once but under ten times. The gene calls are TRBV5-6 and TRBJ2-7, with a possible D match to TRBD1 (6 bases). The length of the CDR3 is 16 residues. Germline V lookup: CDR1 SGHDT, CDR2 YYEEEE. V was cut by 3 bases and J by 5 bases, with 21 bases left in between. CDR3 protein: CASSSPQQGVGNEQYF. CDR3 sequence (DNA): TGTGCCAGCAGCTCTCCTCAACAGGGAGTTGGGAACGAGCAGTACTTC.

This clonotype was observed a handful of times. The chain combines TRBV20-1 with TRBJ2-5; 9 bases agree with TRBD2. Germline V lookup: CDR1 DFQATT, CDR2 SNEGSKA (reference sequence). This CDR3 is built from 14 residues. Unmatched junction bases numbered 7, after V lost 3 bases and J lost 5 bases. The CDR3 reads CSARAVAGVETQYF. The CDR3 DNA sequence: TGCAGTGCTAGGGCGGTAGCGGGGGTGGAGACCCAGTACTTC.

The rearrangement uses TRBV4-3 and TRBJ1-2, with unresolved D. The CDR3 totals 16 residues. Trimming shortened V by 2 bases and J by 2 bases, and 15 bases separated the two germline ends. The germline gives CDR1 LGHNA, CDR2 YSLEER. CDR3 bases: TGCGCCAGCAGCCAATCAATAGGGCTAGTGAACTATGGCTACACCTTC. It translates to CASSQSIGLVNYGYTF.

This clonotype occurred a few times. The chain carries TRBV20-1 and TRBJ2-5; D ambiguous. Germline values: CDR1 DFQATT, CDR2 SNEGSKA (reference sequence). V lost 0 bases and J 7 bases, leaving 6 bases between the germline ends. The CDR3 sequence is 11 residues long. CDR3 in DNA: TGCAGTGCTAGAGATTCGTGGACCCAGTACTTC. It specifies CSARDSWTQYF.

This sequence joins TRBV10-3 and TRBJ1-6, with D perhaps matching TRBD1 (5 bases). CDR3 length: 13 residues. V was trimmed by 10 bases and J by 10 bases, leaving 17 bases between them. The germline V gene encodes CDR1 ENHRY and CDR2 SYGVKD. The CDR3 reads CATMGDPGSPLHF. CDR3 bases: TGTGCCACCATGGGGGACCCCGGATCACCCCTCCACTTT.

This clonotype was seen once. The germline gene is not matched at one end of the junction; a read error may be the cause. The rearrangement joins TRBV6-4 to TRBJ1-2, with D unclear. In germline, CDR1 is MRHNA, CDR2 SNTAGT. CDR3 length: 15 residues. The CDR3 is CASSDLDSDSSGYAF. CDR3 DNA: TGTGCCAGCAGCGACCTGGACTCCGACTCCTCTGGCTACGCCTTC.

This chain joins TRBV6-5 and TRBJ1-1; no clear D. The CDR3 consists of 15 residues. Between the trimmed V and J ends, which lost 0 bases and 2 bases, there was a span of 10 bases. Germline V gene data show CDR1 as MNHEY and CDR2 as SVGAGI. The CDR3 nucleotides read TGTGCCAGCAGTTACTCGGGTACGTTTAACACTGAAGCTTTCTTT. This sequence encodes CASSYSGTFNTEAFF.

As DNA, the CDR3 is TGCAGTGTCAGGAGGGGCAGCACTAACCTCCAAGAGACCCAGTACTTC. Translated: CSVRRGSTNLQETQYF. The chain carries TRBV29-1 and TRBJ2-5; possible D gene TRBD2, 6 bases. Germline V gene lookup returns CDR1 SQVTM and CDR2 ANQGSEA. The CDR3 length is 16 residues.

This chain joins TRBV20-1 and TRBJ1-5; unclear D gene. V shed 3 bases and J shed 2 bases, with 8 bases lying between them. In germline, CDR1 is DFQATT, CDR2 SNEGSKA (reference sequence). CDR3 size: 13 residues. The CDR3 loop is CSASGPGNQPQHF. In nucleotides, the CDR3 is TGCAGTGCTAGTGGGCCAGGCAATCAGCCCCAGCATTTT.

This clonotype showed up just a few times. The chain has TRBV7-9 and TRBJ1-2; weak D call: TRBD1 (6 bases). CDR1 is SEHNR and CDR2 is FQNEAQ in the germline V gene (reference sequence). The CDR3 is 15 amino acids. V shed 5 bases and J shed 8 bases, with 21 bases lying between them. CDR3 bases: TGTGCCAGCAGCGTGGCCGGGGGGCCAGGACCAGGCTACACCTTC. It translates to CASSVAGGPGPGYTF.

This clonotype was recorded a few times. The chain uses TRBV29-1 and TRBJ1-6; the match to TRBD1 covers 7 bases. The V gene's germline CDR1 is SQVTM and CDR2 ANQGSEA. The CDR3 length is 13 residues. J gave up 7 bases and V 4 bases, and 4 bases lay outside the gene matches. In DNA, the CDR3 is TGCAGCGTTGTGACAGGGTGGAATTCACCCCTCCACTTT. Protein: CSVVTGWNSPLHF.